This note documents a single TCR beta chain sequence. As yet, its antigen is unknown. Some clones are missing from TCRdb's copy, which holds only in-frame ones; the method was immunoSEQ multiplex PCR. The table records roughly 150,000 clones, around 73% of them present only once. This sample was included in a study of PD-1 blockade in classical Hodgkin lymphoma. Study outcomes and limitations: The diversity seen at baseline in complete responders resembled that of newly diagnosed patients. Among the patients, those starting nivolumab under 1 year after ASCT were excluded. Although disease activity or prior therapy may be involved, causes of the repertoire differences remain undefined. In CD4+ cells, TCR diversity went up significantly by C4D1, but in CD8+ cells it did not.

In every patient, relapse followed autologous stem cell transplantation, while exposure to brentuximab vedotin differed. Germline assignment: CDR1 GTSNPN and CDR2 SVGIG (reference sequence). V was pared by 3 bases and J by 3 bases, with 10 bases of the junction left unmatched. CDR3 length equals 15 residues. Source: peripheral blood mononuclear cells (PBMCs), taken before the second cycle of nivolumab. The sequence came from a human donor with classical Hodgkin lymphoma. The V call is TRBV30, the J call TRBJ2-7, with 8 nucleotides matching TRBD2. CDR3 protein: CAWSPLAGGNYEQYF. In DNA form, the CDR3 reads TGTGCCTGGAGCCCCCTAGCGGGTGGTAACTACGAGCAGTACTTC.